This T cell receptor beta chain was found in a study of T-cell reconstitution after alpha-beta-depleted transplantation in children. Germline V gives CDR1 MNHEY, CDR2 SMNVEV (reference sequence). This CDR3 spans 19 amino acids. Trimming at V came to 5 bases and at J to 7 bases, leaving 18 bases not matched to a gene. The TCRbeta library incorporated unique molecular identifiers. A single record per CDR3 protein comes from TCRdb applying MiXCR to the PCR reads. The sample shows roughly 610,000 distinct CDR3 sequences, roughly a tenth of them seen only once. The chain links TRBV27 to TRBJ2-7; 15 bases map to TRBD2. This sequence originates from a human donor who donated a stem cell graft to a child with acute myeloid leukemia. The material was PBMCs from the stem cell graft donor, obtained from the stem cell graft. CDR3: CASSQRGTSGRPIGWEQYF. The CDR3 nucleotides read TGTGCCAGCAGTCAAAGGGGGACTAGCGGGAGGCCGATCGGGTGGGAGCAGTACTTC.